This T cell receptor beta chain was identified in a study of OX40 agonist ivuxolimab in advanced cancers. Sampling of blood occurred at baseline, cycle 4 day 1, and cycle 7 day 1. Produced via immunoSEQ multiplex PCR; TCRdb's table is partial and in-frame only. The table has approximately 90,000 clones, about 89% seen once. V was pared by 2 bases and J by 1 base, with 9 bases between. The CDR3 covers 15 residues. Germline V lookup: CDR1 MNHNS, CDR2 SASEGT. This chain joins TRBV6-1 and TRBJ1-5; the D is unclear. Sequenced here: CD4+ or CD8+ T cells sorted from blood, sampled in a trial of the OX40 agonist ivuxolimab. The receptor was isolated from an adult with an advanced solid tumor such as melanoma, head and neck, liver or kidney cancer. CDR3 residues: CASSEFVGSNQPQHF. The DNA of the CDR3 is TGTGCCAGCAGTGAATTTGTTGGGAGCAATCAGCCCCAGCATTTT.